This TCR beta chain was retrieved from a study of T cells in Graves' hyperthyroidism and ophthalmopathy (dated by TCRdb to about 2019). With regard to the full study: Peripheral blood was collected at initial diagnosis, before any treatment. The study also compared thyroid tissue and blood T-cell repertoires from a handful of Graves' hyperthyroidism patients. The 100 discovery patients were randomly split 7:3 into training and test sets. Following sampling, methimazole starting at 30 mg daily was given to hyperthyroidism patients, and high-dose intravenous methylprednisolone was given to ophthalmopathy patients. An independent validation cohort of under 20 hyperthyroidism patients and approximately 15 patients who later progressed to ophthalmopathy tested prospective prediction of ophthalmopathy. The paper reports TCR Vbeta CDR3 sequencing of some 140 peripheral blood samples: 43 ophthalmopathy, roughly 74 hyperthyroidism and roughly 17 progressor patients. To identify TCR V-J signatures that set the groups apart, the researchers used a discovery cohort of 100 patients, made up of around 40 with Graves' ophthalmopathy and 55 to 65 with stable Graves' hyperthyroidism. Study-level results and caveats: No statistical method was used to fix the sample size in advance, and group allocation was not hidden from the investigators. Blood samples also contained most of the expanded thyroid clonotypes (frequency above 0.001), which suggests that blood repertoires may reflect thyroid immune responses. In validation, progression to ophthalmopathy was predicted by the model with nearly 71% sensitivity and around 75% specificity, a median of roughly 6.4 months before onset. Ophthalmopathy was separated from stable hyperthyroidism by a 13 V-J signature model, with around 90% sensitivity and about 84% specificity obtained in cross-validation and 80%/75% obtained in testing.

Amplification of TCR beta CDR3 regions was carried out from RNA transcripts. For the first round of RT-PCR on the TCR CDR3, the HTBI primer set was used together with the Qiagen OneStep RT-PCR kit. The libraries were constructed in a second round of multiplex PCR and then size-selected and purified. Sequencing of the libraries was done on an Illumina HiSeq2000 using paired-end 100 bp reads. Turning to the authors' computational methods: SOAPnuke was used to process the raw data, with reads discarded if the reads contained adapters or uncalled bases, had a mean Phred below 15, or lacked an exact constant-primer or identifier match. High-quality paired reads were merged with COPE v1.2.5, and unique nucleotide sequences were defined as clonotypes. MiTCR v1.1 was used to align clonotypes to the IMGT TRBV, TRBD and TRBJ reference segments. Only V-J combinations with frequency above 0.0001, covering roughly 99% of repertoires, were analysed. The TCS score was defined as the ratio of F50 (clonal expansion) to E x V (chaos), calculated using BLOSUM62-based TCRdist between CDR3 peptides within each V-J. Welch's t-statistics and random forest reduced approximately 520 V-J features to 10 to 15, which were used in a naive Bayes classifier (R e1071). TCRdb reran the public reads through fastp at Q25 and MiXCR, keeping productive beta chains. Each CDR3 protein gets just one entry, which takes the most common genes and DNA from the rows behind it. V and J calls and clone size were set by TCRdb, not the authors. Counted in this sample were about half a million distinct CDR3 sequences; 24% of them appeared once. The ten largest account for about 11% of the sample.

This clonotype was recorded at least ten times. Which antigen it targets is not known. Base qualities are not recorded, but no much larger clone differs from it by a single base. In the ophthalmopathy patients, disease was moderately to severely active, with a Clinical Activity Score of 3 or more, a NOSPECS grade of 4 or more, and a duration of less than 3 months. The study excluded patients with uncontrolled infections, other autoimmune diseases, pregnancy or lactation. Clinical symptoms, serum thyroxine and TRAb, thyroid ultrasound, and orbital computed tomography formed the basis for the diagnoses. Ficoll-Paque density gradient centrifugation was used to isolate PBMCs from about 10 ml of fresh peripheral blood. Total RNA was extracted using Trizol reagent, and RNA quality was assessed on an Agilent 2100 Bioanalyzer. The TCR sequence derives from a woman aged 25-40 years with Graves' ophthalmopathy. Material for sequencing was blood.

For the CDR3, the sequence is CASSKQGGYEQYF. The DNA sequence follows: TGTGCCAGCAGTAAACAGGGGGGCTACGAGCAGTACTTC. This chain is built from TRBV6-1 and TRBJ2-7, with TRBD1 identical over 8 junction bases. The germline V gene yields MNHNS for CDR1 and SASEGT for CDR2. The CDR3 runs 13 residues from the cysteine to the phenylalanine. Just the 39-base CDR3 DNA is kept, in frame starting at base 1. V and J are trimmed by 5 bases and 3 bases, and the gene matches miss 3 bases of the junction.